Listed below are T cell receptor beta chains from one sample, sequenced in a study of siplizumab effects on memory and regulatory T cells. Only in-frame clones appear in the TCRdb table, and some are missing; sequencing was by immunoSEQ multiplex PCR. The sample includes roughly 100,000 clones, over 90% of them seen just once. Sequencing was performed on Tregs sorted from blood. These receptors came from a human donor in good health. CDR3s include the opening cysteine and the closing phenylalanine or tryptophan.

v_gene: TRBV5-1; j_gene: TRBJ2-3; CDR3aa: CASSWLQNMVQYF
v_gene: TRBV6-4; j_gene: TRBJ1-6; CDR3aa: CASSDLPGNSPLHF
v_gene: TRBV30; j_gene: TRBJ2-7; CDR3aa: CAWSGRRGGEQYF
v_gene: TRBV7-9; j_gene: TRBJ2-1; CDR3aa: CASSLDGGEQFF
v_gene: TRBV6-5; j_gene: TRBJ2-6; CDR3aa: CASSYSGVPGANVLTF
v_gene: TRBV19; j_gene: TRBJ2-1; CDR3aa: CASSIEGRGGQKQFF
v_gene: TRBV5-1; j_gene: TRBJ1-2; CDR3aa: CASSAQGGSYGYTF
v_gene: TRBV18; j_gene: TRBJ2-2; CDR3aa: CASSPQTLVTGELFF
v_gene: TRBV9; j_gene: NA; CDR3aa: CASSPGQTPYEQYF
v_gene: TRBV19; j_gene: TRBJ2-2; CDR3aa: CASTTGNTGELFF
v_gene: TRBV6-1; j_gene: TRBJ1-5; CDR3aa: CASSPESHSNQPQHF
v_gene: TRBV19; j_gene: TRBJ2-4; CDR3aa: CASTGGSKNIQYF
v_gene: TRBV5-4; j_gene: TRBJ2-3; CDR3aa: CASSGGTSGDTQYF
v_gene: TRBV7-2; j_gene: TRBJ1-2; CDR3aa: CASRGSGVTYGYTF
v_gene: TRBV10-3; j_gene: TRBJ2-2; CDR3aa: CAIGGTSNTGELFF
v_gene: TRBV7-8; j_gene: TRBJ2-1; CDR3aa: CASSLRAGGSYNEQFF
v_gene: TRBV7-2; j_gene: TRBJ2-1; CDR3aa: CASSSNSLNEQFF
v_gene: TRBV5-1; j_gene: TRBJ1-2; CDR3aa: CASSPQGAVPNYGYTF
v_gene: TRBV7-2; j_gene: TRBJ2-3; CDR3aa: CASSLDREWSDTQYF
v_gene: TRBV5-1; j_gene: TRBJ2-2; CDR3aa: CASSLGGAPGELFF
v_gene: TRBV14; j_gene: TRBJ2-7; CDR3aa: CASSHLDRFYEQYF
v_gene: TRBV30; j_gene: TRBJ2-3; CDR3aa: CASSARNTDTQYF
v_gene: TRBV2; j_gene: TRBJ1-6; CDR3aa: CASRSYGGRHNSPLHF